The 10 T cell receptor beta chains in this list originate from one sample, sequenced in a study of cytomegalovirus exposure and HLA in healthy donors. The primer mix had 60 Vbeta and 13 Jbeta primers. Only in-frame clones appear in the TCRdb table, and some are missing; sequencing was by immunoSEQ multiplex PCR. The sample comprises 150,000 to 200,000 clones, under 85% of which are singletons, and roughly 4.3% rests with the top ten. The sample was PBMCs. Every receptor here comes from a middle-aged man in good health and CMV-seropositive.

This clone has just a few counts. The chain carries TRBV25-1 and TRBJ2-6; 10 bases fit TRBD1. Germline CDR1 MGHDK, CDR2 SYGVNS. This CDR3 has 16 amino acids. The trim removed 3 bases at V and 2 bases at J, leaving 1 base unmatched. In nucleotides, the CDR3 is TGTGCCAGCAGTGACGACAGGGGGCCTGGGGCCAACGTCCTGACTTTC. Amino acids: CASSDDRGPGANVLTF.

CDR3 protein: CASSPPRVGGEQYF. CDR3 nucleotides: TGTGCCAGCAGCCCACCCAGAGTGGGAGGCGAGCAGTACTTC. The V call is TRBV28, the J call TRBJ2-7, with D tentatively TRBD2 (6 bases). V gave up 6 bases and J gave up 6 bases, with 18 bases separating them. The CDR3 sequence is 14 residues long. Germline V gene lookup returns CDR1 MDHEN and CDR2 SYDVKM.

The genes are TRBV18 and TRBJ1-5; D may be TRBD1 (5 bases). The V and J ends lost 3 bases and 6 bases respectively, with 12 bases between them. Germline loops: CDR1 KGHSH, CDR2 LQKENI. This CDR3 has 14 amino acids. This chain's CDR3 is CASSPQGLSQPQHF. CDR3 DNA sequence: TGTGCCAGCTCACCGCAGGGTTTGAGTCAGCCCCAGCATTTT.

This clone was seen only once. The chain joins TRBV5-1 to TRBJ2-1; TRBD2 matches 7 bases. The CDR3 is 15 residues long. Looked up from germline, CDR1 is SGHRS and CDR2 is YFSETQ. V was pared by 1 base and J by 2 bases, with 3 bases of the junction left unmatched. The CDR3 region is CASSLPGGPYNEQFF. DNA of the CDR3: TGCGCCAGCAGCTTGCCGGGAGGCCCCTACAATGAGCAGTTCTTC.

The rearrangement joins TRBV28 to TRBJ1-2; the match to TRBD1 covers 10 bases. J gave up 0 bases and V 6 bases, and 4 bases lay outside the gene matches. Germline V gene sequence: CDR1 MDHEN, CDR2 SYDVKM. The CDR3 length is 15 residues. The CDR3, as DNA: TGTGCCAGCAGGGGACAGGGGCTCCCTAACTATGGCTACACCTTC. Amino acid sequence: CASRGQGLPNYGYTF.

This rearrangement joins TRBV19 to TRBJ2-5; TRBD2 aligns across 7 bases. Per the germline V gene, CDR1 is LNHDA and CDR2 is SQIVND (reference sequence). V lost 3 bases and J lost 1; bases outside the gene matches: 5. The CDR3 totals 15 residues. The CDR3 DNA reads as TGTGCCAGTAGTATCCGAGGGACTATCCAAGAGACCCAGTACTTC. Translation gives CASSIRGTIQETQYF. Full variable domain (outside the CDR3, taken from reference TRBV19 and TRBJ2-5): DGGITQSPKYLFRKEGQNVTLSCEQNLNHDAMYWYRQDPGQGLRLIYYSQIVNDFQKGDIAEGYSVSREKKESFPLTVTSAQKNPTAFYLCASSIRGTIQETQYFGPGTRLLVL.

The chain uses TRBV9 and TRBJ1-2; 10 bases fit TRBD1. Germline V lookup: CDR1 SGDLS, CDR2 YYNGEE. V shed 3 bases and J 7 bases; nucleotides not matched to a gene: 15. The CDR3 has 17 amino acids. Here the CDR3 DNA reads TGTGCCAGCAGCGGGGCCGGGACAGGGGCCTCTTACGCTGGCTACACCTTC. Translated: CASSGAGTGASYAGYTF.

The chain links TRBV4-2 to TRBJ2-7; the D gene is possibly TRBD2 (5 bases). Per germline, CDR1 LGHNA and CDR2 YNFKEQ. Trimming pared 1 base from V and 5 bases from J, leaving 6 bases between. The CDR3 runs to 12 residues. The CDR3 DNA reads as TGTGCCAGCAGCCAAGCGGGGAACGAGCAGTACTTC. This translates into CASSQAGNEQYF.

The rearrangement uses TRBV6-6 and TRBJ2-1; D is perhaps TRBD2 (5 bases). Per the germline V gene, CDR1 is MNHNY and CDR2 is SVGAGI (reference sequence). V lost 5 bases and J 8 bases, leaving 10 bases between the germline ends. The CDR3 totals 12 residues. The CDR3 region is CASSARGDEQFF. The CDR3 DNA reads TGTGCCAGCAGTGCACGGGGAGATGAGCAGTTCTTC.

The V and J genes are TRBV18 and TRBJ2-3; D is uncertain. This CDR3 is 13 amino acids long. Deletions cut 3 bases from V and 0 bases from J, with 4 bases between. Germline CDR1 and CDR2: KGHSH and LQKENI. CDR3 loop: CASSPASTDTQYF. CDR3 in DNA: TGTGCCAGCTCACCGGCCAGCACAGATACGCAGTATTTT.